These 3 T cell receptor beta chains share one sample of origin, sequenced in a study of blood T cell repertoires in COVID-19. This table comes from immunoSEQ multiplex PCR, and its TCRdb copy is limited to in-frame clones, with some not included. Of about 100,000 clones listed, about 90% are singletons. The sequencing sample was made of peripheral blood. Every receptor here comes from a human donor in a cohort sampled during active COVID-19.

This chain uses TRBV5-6 with TRBJ2-2; no firm D call. Germline V CDR1 and CDR2: SGHDT, YYEEEE. Trimming took 2 bases from V and 1 from J, leaving 3 bases between them. The CDR3 extends over 13 amino acids. CDR3 protein: CASSFRNTGELFF. In nucleotides, the CDR3 is TGTGCCAGCAGCTTTCGGAACACCGGGGAGCTGTTTTTT.

This chain uses TRBV6-5 with TRBJ2-1; D call uncertain. Germline V CDR1 and CDR2: MNHEY, SVGAGI. V was shortened by 5 bases and J by 6 bases, with 8 bases between the two germline ends. This CDR3 region has 12 residues. Here the CDR3 reads CASSNRGNEQFF. As DNA, the CDR3 is TGTGCCAGCAGTAATAGAGGCAATGAGCAGTTCTTC.

This clone turned up a few times. This chain joins TRBV7-7 and TRBJ1-3; TRBD1 matches at 11 bases. V shed 5 bases and J 2 bases; nucleotides not matched to a gene: 2. Germline lookup yields CDR1 SSHAT and CDR2 FNYEAQ (reference sequence). CDR3 length equals 15 residues. The CDR3 DNA sequence: TGTGCCAGCAGCCCGGGACAGGGGGCTGGAAACACCATATATTTT. Residues: CASSPGQGAGNTIYF.